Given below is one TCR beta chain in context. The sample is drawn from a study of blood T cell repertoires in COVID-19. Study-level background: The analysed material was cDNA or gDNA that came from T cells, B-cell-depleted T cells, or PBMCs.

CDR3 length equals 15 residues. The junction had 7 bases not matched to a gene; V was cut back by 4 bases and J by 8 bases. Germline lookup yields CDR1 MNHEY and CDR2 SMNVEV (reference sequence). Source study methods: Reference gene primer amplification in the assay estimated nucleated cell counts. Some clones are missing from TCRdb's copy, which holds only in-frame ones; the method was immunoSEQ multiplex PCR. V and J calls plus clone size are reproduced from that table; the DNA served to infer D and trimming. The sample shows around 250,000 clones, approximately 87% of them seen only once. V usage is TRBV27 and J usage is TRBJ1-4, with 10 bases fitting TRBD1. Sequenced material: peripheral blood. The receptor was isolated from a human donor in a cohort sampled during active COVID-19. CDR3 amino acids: CASSSGQGVGEKLFF. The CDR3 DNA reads TGTGCCAGCAGTTCCGGACAGGGGGTAGGGGAAAAACTGTTTTTT.